This TCR beta chain was documented in a study of technical replicates of blood from several donors. This clone was observed a handful of times. V gave up 4 bases and J gave up 6 bases; unmatched junction bases: 7. The CDR3 is made up of 15 amino acids. Per the germline V gene, CDR1 is SGDLS and CDR2 is YYNGEE. The table came from immunoSEQ multiplex PCR; TCRdb's copy has only in-frame clones and leaves some out. This sample has roughly 79,000 clones, with around four fifths found just once. Sequencing input: PBMCs. This clonotype was sampled from a human donor in good health. Some clones in this sample may be carry-over from other donors' samples. The chain links TRBV9 to TRBJ2-1; 10 positions agree with TRBD2. CDR3 protein: CASSQRGGLRNEQFF. The CDR3 nucleotides are TGTGCCAGCAGCCAGCGGGGGGGCCTACGCAATGAGCAGTTCTTC. The full variable domain, its missing parts supplied by reference TRBV9 and TRBJ2-1, is DSGVTQTPKHLITATGQRVTLRCSPRSGDLSVYWYQQSLDQGLQFLIQYYNGEERAKGNILERFSAQQFPDLHSELNLSSLELGDSALYFCASSQRGGLRNEQFFGPGTRLTVL.